This TCR beta chain was sequenced for a study of blood T cell repertoires in COVID-19. CDR3 length: 16 residues. Repertoires were generated with immunoSEQ multiplex PCR, while TCRdb's copy carries only in-frame clones and drops some. This table has 55,000 to 80,000 clones, approximately 88% appearing once. The chain links TRBV1 to TRBJ1-2; the table's D call TRBD1 went unverified against the DNA. TRBV1 is termed a pseudogene. Material: peripheral blood. The TCR was taken from a human donor in a cohort sampled during active COVID-19. The CDR3: CTSSHLLSTGDYGYTF. CDR3 in DNA: TGCACCAGCAGCCATCTGCTTTCGACAGGTGACTATGGCTACACCTTC.